A selection of T cell receptor beta chains follows, all from one sample in a study of preoperative IRX-2 immunotherapy in early breast cancer. Profiled with immunoSEQ multiplex PCR; TCRdb holds only in-frame clones, not every one. The sample consists of some 99,000 clones, 75% to 90% of them appearing once. The specimen comprised tumor tissue, sampled after IRX-2 immunotherapy. The receptor source for this set is a human donor with breast cancer. CDR3s include the opening cysteine and the closing phenylalanine or tryptophan. D genes are given only for firm matches.

D	length	V	J	CDR3
.	15	TRBV14	TRBJ1-2	CASSQDNQAGYGYTF
.	17	TRBV7-8	TRBJ2-3	CASSLAAAGPSTDTQYF
.	13	TRBV9	TRBJ2-7	CASSSDGTYEQYF
.	13	TRBV6-8	TRBJ1-3	CASSRGSGNTIYF
.	15	TRBV6-8	TRBJ1-4	CASSYRGGTNEKLFF
.	14	TRBV5-1	TRBJ1-1	CASSLSPINTEAFF
TRBD1	13	TRBV19	TRBJ2-1	CASTPGQVAEQFF
.	19	TRBV14	TRBJ2-6	CASSQDWGTGWVGANVLTF
.	16	TRBV28	TRBJ1-6	CASSSGSGTRGSPLHF
.	16	TRBV6-8	TRBJ1-1	CAILITGRIRSTEAFF
.	15	TRBV15	TRBJ2-3	CATGRWDLSTDTQYF
.	16	TRBV11-3	TRBJ2-3	CASSFGGVLTMDTQYF
.	15	TRBV30	TRBJ1-2	CAWSSWTVRNYGYTF
.	14	TRBV18	TRBJ1-2	CASSPRPGGGGYTF
TRBD2	12	TRBV29-1	TRBJ2-1	CSAVAGINEQFF
TRBD1	15	TRBV28	TRBJ1-2	CASTGPPGQFYGYTF
.	13	TRBV18	TRBJ1-4	CASSPAINEKLFF
.	16	TRBV19	TRBJ2-6	CASSRDVYSGANVLTF
.	16	TRBV11-3	TRBJ1-2	CASSPWGDPQANGYTF
.	14	TRBV11-3	TRBJ1-1	CASSQNRDNTEAFF
TRBD1	13	TRBV6-8	TRBJ1-2	CASIKQGARGYTF
.	14	TRBV2	TRBJ1-5	CASMLHISNQPQHF
TRBD1	18	TRBV28	TRBJ1-6	CASIPGQGAPRYNSPLHF
TRBD2	16	TRBV5-1	TRBJ2-7	CASSLISGSVLSEQYF
.	14	TRBV6-8	TRBJ1-3	CASSRGSSGNTIYF
.	15	TRBV18	TRBJ1-6	CASSPQGVSDSPLHF
.	16	TRBV30	TRBJ1-5	CALSAEGTYSNQPQHF
.	13	TRBV30	TRBJ1-1	CAWRGGMNTEAFF
.	15	TRBV14	TRBJ1-2	CASSQAGAVGYGYTF
.	15	TRBV19	TRBJ1-1	CASSIVGGSGTEAFF
TRBD1	17	TRBV5-1	TRBJ2-3	CASSLVGTGASTDTQYF
.	14	TRBV6-8	TRBJ2-5	CASSYRGFQETQYF
.	15	TRBV7-7	TRBJ2-4	CASSLTGIAKNIQYF
.	13	TRBV30	TRBJ1-3	CAWSISLRNTIYF
TRBD2	12	TRBV28	TRBJ2-2	CASSSTSRELFF
.	14	TRBV6-8	TRBJ1-1	CAIRSGLINTEAFF